This T cell receptor beta chain was obtained from a study of PD-L1 blockade in urothelial cancer. Background on the study: Twenty-five of 29 patients were males with bladder-origin urothelial cancer. Researchers looked at the blood 3 weeks (second dose) and 6 weeks after treatment began.

This CDR3 is 15 amino acids long. In germline, CDR1 is MDHEN, CDR2 SYDVKM. J lost 8 bases, V lost 5 bases, and 10 bases had no gene match. In the case of this clone: Its specificity is unknown.

Broader study findings: In blood at 3 weeks, tumor-associated clones expanded more among patients with durable benefit.

This sample's time point: pretreatment peripheral blood. The study enrolled patients with locally advanced or metastatic urothelial carcinoma. Repertoires were generated with immunoSEQ multiplex PCR, while TCRdb's copy carries only in-frame clones and drops some. This sample yields 70,000 to 95,000 clones, of which over 80% are seen a single time; 2% to 2.5% belongs to the top ten. The chain recombines TRBV28 with TRBJ1-4, with 8 nucleotides matching TRBD1. Here the sequenced sample was PBMCs, taken around atezolizumab (anti-PD-L1) treatment. This clonotype originated in a man aged 55 to 70 with urothelial cancer. The CDR3 sequence is CASSAPGGEYEKLFF. The CDR3 nucleotides read TGTGCCAGCAGTGCCCCAGGGGGCGAATACGAAAAACTGTTTTTT. Full variable domain (outside the CDR3, taken from reference TRBV28 and TRBJ1-4): DVKVTQSSRYLVKRTGEKVFLECVQDMDHENMFWYRQDPGLGLRLIYFSYDVKMKEKGDIPEGYSVSREKKERFSLILESASTNQTSMYLCASSAPGGEYEKLFFGSGTQLSVL.